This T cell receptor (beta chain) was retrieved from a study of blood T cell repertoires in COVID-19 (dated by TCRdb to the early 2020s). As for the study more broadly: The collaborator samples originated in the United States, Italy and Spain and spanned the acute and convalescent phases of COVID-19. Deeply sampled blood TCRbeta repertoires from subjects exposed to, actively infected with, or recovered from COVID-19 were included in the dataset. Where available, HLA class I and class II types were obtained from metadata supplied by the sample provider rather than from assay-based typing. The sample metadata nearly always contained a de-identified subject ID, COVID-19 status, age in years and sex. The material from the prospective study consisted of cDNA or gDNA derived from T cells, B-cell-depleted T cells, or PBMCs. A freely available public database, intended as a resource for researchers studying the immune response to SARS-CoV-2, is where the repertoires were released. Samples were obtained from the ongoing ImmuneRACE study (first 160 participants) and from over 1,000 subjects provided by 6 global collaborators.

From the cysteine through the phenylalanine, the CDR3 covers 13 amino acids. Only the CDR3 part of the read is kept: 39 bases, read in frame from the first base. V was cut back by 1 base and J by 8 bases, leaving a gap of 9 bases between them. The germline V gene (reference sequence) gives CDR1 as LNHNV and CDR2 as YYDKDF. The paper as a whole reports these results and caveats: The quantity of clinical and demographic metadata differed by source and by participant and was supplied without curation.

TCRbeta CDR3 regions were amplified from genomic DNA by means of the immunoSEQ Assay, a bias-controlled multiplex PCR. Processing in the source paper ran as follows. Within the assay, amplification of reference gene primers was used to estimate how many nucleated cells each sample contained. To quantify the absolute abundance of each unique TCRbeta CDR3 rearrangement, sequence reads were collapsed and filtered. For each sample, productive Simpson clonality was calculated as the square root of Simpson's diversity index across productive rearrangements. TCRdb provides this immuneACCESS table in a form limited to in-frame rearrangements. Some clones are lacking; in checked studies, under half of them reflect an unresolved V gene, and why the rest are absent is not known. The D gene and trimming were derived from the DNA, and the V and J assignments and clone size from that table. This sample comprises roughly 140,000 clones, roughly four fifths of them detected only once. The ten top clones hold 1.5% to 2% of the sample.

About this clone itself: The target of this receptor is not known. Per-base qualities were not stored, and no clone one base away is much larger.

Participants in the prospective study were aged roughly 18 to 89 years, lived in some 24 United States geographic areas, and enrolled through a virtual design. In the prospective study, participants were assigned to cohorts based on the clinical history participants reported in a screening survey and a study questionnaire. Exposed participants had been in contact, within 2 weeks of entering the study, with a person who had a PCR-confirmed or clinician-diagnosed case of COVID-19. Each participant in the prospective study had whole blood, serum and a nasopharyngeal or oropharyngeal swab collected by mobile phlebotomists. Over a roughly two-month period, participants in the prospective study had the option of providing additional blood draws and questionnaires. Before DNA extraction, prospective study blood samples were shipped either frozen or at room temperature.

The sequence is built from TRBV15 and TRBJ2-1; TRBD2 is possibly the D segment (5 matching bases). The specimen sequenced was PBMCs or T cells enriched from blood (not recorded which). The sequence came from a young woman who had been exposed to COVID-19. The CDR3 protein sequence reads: CATSRAGSDEQFF. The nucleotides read TGTGCCACCAGCAGAGCGGGGTCCGATGAGCAGTTCTTC.